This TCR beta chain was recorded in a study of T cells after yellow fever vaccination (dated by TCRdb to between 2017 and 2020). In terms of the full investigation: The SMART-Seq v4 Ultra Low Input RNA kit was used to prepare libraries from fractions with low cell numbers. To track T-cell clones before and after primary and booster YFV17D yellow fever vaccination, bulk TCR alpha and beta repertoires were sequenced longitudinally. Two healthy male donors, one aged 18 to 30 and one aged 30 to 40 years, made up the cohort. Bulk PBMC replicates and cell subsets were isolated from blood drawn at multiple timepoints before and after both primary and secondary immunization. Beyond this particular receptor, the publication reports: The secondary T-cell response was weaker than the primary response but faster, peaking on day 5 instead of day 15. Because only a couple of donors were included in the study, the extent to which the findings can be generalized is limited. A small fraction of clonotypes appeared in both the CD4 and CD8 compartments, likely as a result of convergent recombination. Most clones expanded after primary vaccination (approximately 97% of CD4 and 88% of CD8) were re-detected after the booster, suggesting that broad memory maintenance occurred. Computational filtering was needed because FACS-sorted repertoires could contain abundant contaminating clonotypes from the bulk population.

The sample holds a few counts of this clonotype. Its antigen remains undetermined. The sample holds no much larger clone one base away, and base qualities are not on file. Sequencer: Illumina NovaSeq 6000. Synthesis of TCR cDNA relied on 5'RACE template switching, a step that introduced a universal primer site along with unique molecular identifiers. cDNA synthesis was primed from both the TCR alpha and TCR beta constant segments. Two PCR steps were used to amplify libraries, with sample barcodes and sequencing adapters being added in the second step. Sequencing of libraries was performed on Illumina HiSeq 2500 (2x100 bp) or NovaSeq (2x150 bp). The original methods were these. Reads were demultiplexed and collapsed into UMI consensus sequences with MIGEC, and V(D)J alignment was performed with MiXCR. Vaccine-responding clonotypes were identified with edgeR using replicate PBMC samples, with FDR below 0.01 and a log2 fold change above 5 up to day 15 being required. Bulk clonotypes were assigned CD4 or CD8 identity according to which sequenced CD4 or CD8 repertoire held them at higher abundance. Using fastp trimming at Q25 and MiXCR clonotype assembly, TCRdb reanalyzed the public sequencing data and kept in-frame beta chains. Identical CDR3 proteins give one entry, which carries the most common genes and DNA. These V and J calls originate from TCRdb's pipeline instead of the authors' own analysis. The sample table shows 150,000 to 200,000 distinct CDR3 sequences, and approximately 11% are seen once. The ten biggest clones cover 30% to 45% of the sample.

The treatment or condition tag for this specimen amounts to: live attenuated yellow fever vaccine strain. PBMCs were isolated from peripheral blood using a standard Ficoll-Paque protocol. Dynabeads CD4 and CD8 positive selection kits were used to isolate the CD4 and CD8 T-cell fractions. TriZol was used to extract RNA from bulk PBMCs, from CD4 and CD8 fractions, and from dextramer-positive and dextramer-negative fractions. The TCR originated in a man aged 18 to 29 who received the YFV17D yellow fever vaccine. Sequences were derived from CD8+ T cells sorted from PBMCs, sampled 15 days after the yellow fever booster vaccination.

CDR3 sequence: CASSSGTGGFGQFF. The nucleotides read TGTGCCAGCAGCTCGGGGACAGGGGGCTTTGGGCAGTTCTTC. Recombination connected TRBV11-2 to TRBJ2-1, with 12 central nucleotides matching TRBD1. Trimmed from V: 4 bases; trimmed from J: 12 bases; junction bases lacking a gene match: 7. The CDR3 starts with the cysteine, ends with the phenylalanine, and has 14 residues. Of all the DNA, just the CDR3 is kept, 42 bases in frame from base 1. For CDR1 and CDR2, the germline V gene lists SGHAT and FQNNGV.